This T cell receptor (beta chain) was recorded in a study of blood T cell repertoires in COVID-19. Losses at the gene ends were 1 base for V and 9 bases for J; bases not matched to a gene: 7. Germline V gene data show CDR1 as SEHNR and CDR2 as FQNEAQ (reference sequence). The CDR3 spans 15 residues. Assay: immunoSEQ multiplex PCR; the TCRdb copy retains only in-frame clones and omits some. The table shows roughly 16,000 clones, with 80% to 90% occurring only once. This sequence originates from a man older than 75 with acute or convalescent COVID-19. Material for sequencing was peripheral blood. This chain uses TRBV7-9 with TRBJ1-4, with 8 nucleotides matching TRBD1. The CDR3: CASSLGTGIEQKLFF. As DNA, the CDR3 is TGTGCCAGCAGCTTAGGGACAGGGATCGAACAAAAACTGTTTTTT.